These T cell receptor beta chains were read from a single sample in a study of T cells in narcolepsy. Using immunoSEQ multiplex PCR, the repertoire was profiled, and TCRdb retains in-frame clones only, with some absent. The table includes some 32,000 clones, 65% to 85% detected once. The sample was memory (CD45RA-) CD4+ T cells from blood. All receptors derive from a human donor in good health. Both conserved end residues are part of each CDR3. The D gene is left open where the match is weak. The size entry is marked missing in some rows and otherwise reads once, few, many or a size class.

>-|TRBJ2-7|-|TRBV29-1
TGCAGCGTTGGGTCGGTCCGTCCCTACGAGCAGTACTTC
CSVGSVRPYEQYF
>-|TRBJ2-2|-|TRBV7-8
TGTGCCAGCAGCCCTAACACCGGGGAGCTGTTTTTT
CASSPNTGELFF
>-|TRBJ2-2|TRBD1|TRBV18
TGTGCCAGCTTATTGACCCCGGGGACAGGGGGCTCCGGGGAGCTGTTTTTT
CASLLTPGTGGSGELFF
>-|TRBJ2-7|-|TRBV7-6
TGTGCCAGCAGCCCCCTGACAGGCCGCTCCTACGAGCAGTACTTC
CASSPLTGRSYEQYF
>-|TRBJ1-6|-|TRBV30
TGTGCCTGGAGTGGCGGAGGGAACTCACCCCTCCACTTT
CAWSGGGNSPLHF
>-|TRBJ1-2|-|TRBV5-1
TGCGCCAGCAGCTCCGGGGATGTTGGGGGCTACACCTTC
CASSSGDVGGYTF
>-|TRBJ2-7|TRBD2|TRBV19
TGTGCCAGTAGTATTAGCCTAGGGTCAAGAGGACTAGCGGGCCTCAGCTACGAGCAGTACTTC
CASSISLGSRGLAGLSYEQYF
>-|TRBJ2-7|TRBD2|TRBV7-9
TGTGCCAGCAGCAATAGCGGGAGCTACGAGCAGTACTTC
CASSNSGSYEQYF
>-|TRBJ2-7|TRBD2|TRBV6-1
TGTGCCAGCAAACTAGCGGGAGCGTCCTACGAGCAGTACTTC
CASKLAGASYEQYF
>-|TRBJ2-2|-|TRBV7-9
TGTGCCAGCAGCTTAGCCGGCGCTACCGGGGAGCTGTTTTTT
CASSLAGATGELFF
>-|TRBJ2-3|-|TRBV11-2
TGTGCCAGCACCTCTACGGGAACCACAGATACGCAGTATTTT
CASTSTGTTDTQYF
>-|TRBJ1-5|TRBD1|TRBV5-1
TGCGCCAGCAGCTTGGCGCCCCCGGGACAGGGGAATCAGCCCCAGCATTTT
CASSLAPPGQGNQPQHF
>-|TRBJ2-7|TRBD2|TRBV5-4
TGTGCCAGCAGCCAGGGAGGGACCTCCTACGAGCAGTACTTC
CASSQGGTSYEQYF
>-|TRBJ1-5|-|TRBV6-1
TGTGCCAGCAAAACGGGTATAGTTGGCAATCAGCCCCAGCATTTT
CASKTGIVGNQPQHF
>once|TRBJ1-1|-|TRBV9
TGTGCCAGCAGCGCGAAACAGGGTGAAGCTTTCTTT
CASSAKQGEAFF
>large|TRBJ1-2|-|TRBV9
TGTGCCAGCAGCGTAGAAGGGGTTGGTGGCTACACCTTC
CASSVEGVGGYTF
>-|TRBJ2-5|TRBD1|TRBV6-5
TGTGCCAGTACAGGGGGCCCCCAAGAGACCCAGTACTTC
CASTGGPQETQYF
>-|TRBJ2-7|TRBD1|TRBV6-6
TGTGCCAGCAGTCCCACAGGACAGGGCGAATCCTACGAGCAGTACTTC
CASSPTGQGESYEQYF
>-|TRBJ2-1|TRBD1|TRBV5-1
TGCGCCAGCAGCTTGCGGGACAGAAGCAATGAGCAGTTCTTC
CASSLRDRSNEQFF
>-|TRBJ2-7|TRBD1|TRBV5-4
TGTGCCAGCAGCGGGAAACCGAAGACAGGGGAAGAAGCCTACGAGCAGTACTTC
CASSGKPKTGEEAYEQYF
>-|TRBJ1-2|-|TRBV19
TGTGCCAGTAGCTCCCAAGGGACGGGAGGCTACACCTTC
CASSSQGTGGYTF
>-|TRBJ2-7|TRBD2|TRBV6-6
TGTGCCAGCAGTGCCCCTAGCGGGAGTCGGTACGAGCAGTACTTC
CASSAPSGSRYEQYF
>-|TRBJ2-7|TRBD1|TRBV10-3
TGTGCCATCAGCCCCGGGACAGGGTACGAGCAGTACTTC
CAISPGTGYEQYF
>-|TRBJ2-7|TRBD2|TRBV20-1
TGCAGCGCTACGACTAGCTGGGAGCAGTACTTC
CSATTSWEQYF
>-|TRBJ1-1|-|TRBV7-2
TGTGCCAGCAGCTTAGGGGGTTTCCGAACGCGAGAAGCTTTCTTT
CASSLGGFRTREAFF
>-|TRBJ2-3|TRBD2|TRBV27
TGTGCCAGCAGTTTAAGCGGGAGGGCCCTACATACGCAGTATTTT
CASSLSGRALHTQYF
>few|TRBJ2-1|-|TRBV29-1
TGCAGCGTTGATCCTGGGTGGGCTGAGCAGTTCTTC
CSVDPGWAEQFF
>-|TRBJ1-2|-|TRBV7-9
TGTGCCAGCAGCTCCCAGGGGCCCAATGGCTACACCTTC
CASSSQGPNGYTF
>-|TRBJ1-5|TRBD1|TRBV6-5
TGTGCCAGCAGTCAAACAGGGGGTGGTCAGCCCCAGCATTTT
CASSQTGGGQPQHF
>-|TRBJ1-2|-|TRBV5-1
TGCGCCAGCAGTGCGGGGGCATTTGATGGCTACACCTTC
CASSAGAFDGYTF
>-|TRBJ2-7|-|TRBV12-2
TGTGCAAGTCGGCTAGCCGGGGTTTGCGGGCAGTACTTC
CASRLAGVCGQYF
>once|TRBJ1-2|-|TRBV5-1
TGCGCCAGCAGCTTACTAAATGGGCCTCATTTTAACTATGGCTACACCTTC
CASSLLNGPHFNYGYTF